These T cell receptor beta chains were read from a single sample in a study of cytomegalovirus exposure and HLA in healthy donors. This table comes from immunoSEQ multiplex PCR, and its TCRdb copy is limited to in-frame clones, with some not included. The sample records around 94,000 clones, roughly 60% being singletons. The sequencing sample was made of PBMCs. These receptor sequences come from a human donor in good health. The CDR3 runs from the conserved cysteine through the conserved F or W. The D gene is left open where the match is weak. The size entry is marked missing in some rows and otherwise reads once, few, many or a size class.

cdr3_nt: TGTGCCAGCAGCTACGGGAGCTCTGGAAACACCATATATTTT
cdr3_aa: CASSYGSSGNTIYF
cdr3_length: 14
j_call: TRBJ1-3
clone_size: -
d_call: -
v_call: TRBV5-5

cdr3_nt: TGTGCCAGCAGCGTAGCTACTGGGACAGGGACTGGGGCCAACGTCCTGACTTTC
cdr3_aa: CASSVATGTGTGANVLTF
cdr3_length: 18
j_call: TRBJ2-6
clone_size: once
d_call: TRBD1
v_call: TRBV9

cdr3_nt: TGTGCTAGTGGTTTAGGGGCCACAGATACGCAGTATTTT
cdr3_aa: CASGLGATDTQYF
cdr3_length: 13
j_call: TRBJ2-3
clone_size: -
d_call: -
v_call: TRBV12-5

cdr3_nt: TGCGCCAGCAGTACCGGGAGATCAGACAATGAGCAGTTCTTC
cdr3_aa: CASSTGRSDNEQFF
cdr3_length: 14
j_call: TRBJ2-1
clone_size: -
d_call: -
v_call: TRBV10-2

cdr3_nt: TGTGCCAGCAGTGAAGGGGGAGAGGGTTACAATGAGCAGTTCTTC
cdr3_aa: CASSEGGEGYNEQFF
cdr3_length: 15
j_call: TRBJ2-1
clone_size: -
d_call: -
v_call: TRBV6-4

cdr3_nt: TGTGCCAGCAGTGTGGACAGGGGGGTGAACGAGCAGTACTTC
cdr3_aa: CASSVDRGVNEQYF
cdr3_length: 14
j_call: TRBJ2-7
clone_size: -
d_call: TRBD1
v_call: TRBV2

cdr3_nt: TGTGCCAGTAGTATAGTAGCGAACAATGAGCAGTTCTTC
cdr3_aa: CASSIVANNEQFF
cdr3_length: 13
j_call: TRBJ2-1
clone_size: few
d_call: -
v_call: TRBV19

cdr3_nt: TGTGCCGGGAGGCAGGCCTATGGCTACACCTTC
cdr3_aa: CAGRQAYGYTF
cdr3_length: 11
j_call: TRBJ1-2
clone_size: -
d_call: -
v_call: TRBV30

cdr3_nt: TGTGCCAGTAGCCGGACTAGCGGGGGTCAAGAGACCCAGTACTTC
cdr3_aa: CASSRTSGGQETQYF
cdr3_length: 15
j_call: TRBJ2-5
clone_size: few
d_call: TRBD2
v_call: TRBV19

cdr3_nt: TGCGCCAGCAGCTTTGTAGCCGGAAGCTCCTACGAGCAGTACTTC
cdr3_aa: CASSFVAGSSYEQYF
cdr3_length: 15
j_call: TRBJ2-7
clone_size: -
d_call: -
v_call: TRBV5-1

cdr3_nt: TGCGCCAGCAGAACTGATCAGGGGGTATGGTACGAGCAGTACTTC
cdr3_aa: CASRTDQGVWYEQYF
cdr3_length: 15
j_call: TRBJ2-7
clone_size: -
d_call: TRBD1
v_call: TRBV10-2

cdr3_nt: TGTGCCAGCAACCCCCAGAGCACAGATACGCAGTATTTT
cdr3_aa: CASNPQSTDTQYF
cdr3_length: 13
j_call: TRBJ2-3
clone_size: few
d_call: -
v_call: TRBV5-6

cdr3_nt: TGCAGCGTTGGACAGGGAGTCTACAATGAGCAGTTCTTC
cdr3_aa: CSVGQGVYNEQFF
cdr3_length: 13
j_call: TRBJ2-1
clone_size: -
d_call: TRBD1
v_call: TRBV29-1

cdr3_nt: TGTGCCAGTAGTATTATGGGACTACCGAACACAGATACGCAGTATTTT
cdr3_aa: CASSIMGLPNTDTQYF
cdr3_length: 16
j_call: TRBJ2-3
clone_size: -
d_call: TRBD2
v_call: TRBV19

cdr3_nt: TGTGCCAGCAGTTTATTAGCGGGAGAATTCGATGAGCAGTTCTTC
cdr3_aa: CASSLLAGEFDEQFF
cdr3_length: 15
j_call: TRBJ2-1
clone_size: -
d_call: TRBD2
v_call: TRBV28

cdr3_nt: TGCGCCAGCAGCCCGGGACAGGTGAATCAGCCCCAGCATTTT
cdr3_aa: CASSPGQVNQPQHF
cdr3_length: 14
j_call: TRBJ1-5
clone_size: few
d_call: TRBD1
v_call: TRBV5-1

cdr3_nt: TGTGCCAGCAGCTTAGCTCCTAGCGGGACCCCCTACGAGCAGTACTTC
cdr3_aa: CASSLAPSGTPYEQYF
cdr3_length: 16
j_call: TRBJ2-7
clone_size: -
d_call: TRBD2
v_call: TRBV7-9

cdr3_nt: TGTGCCAGCAGTGCGTTCGTCACACCAGGGGATACGCAGTATTTT
cdr3_aa: CASSAFVTPGDTQYF
cdr3_length: 15
j_call: TRBJ2-3
clone_size: -
d_call: -
v_call: TRBV6-1

cdr3_nt: TGTGCCAGCAGCCGACGACAGCACTTTGAAGCTTTCTTT
cdr3_aa: CASSRRQHFEAFF
cdr3_length: 13
j_call: TRBJ1-1
clone_size: -
d_call: -
v_call: TRBV5-5

cdr3_nt: TGTGCTAGTGCAACCGAACCCGGACTAGCGGGCCTGGTATACGAGCAGTACTTC
cdr3_aa: CASATEPGLAGLVYEQYF
cdr3_length: 18
j_call: TRBJ2-7
clone_size: once
d_call: TRBD2
v_call: TRBV12-5

cdr3_nt: TGTGCCAGCAGAGACCAAACTAGCGCGGAGTTCTTC
cdr3_aa: CASRDQTSAEFF
cdr3_length: 12
j_call: TRBJ2-1
clone_size: -
d_call: TRBD2
v_call: TRBV7-9

cdr3_nt: TGTGCCAGTAGCCTTGGGGCCCCGGGACAGGGGTTCTACGAGCAGTACTTC
cdr3_aa: CASSLGAPGQGFYEQYF
cdr3_length: 17
j_call: TRBJ2-7
clone_size: -
d_call: TRBD1
v_call: TRBV19

cdr3_nt: TGTGCCAGCAGCTCTGACAGGGGGCTTGGTCAGCCCCAGCATTTT
cdr3_aa: CASSSDRGLGQPQHF
cdr3_length: 15
j_call: TRBJ1-5
clone_size: -
d_call: TRBD1
v_call: TRBV7-2

cdr3_nt: TGTGCCACCGGAGGGGTGAGCACAGATACGCAGTATTTT
cdr3_aa: CATGGVSTDTQYF
cdr3_length: 13
j_call: TRBJ2-3
clone_size: once
d_call: -
v_call: TRBV10-3

cdr3_nt: TGTGCCAGTAGTCCCGTTCGGCAGGGGGCTACACCCCTCCACTTT
cdr3_aa: CASSPVRQGATPLHF
cdr3_length: 15
j_call: TRBJ1-6
clone_size: -
d_call: TRBD1
v_call: TRBV19

cdr3_nt: TGTGCCAGCAGTTACTCGGCTAGCGGGAATGCAGAGACCCAGTACTTC
cdr3_aa: CASSYSASGNAETQYF
cdr3_length: 16
j_call: TRBJ2-5
clone_size: -
d_call: TRBD2
v_call: TRBV6-6

cdr3_nt: TGTGCCAGCAGCCCCCGGGACAGGGAATACAATGAGCAGTTCTTC
cdr3_aa: CASSPRDREYNEQFF
cdr3_length: 15
j_call: TRBJ2-1
clone_size: -
d_call: TRBD1
v_call: TRBV7-9

cdr3_nt: TGTGCCAGCAGCTTAGACTCAGCAGGGACCCAGTACTTC
cdr3_aa: CASSLDSAGTQYF
cdr3_length: 13
j_call: TRBJ2-5
clone_size: few
d_call: -
v_call: TRBV7-2

cdr3_nt: TGTGCCACCCAACCGACTAGCGGATATTACAATGAGCAGTTCTTC
cdr3_aa: CATQPTSGYYNEQFF
cdr3_length: 15
j_call: TRBJ2-1
clone_size: few
d_call: TRBD2
v_call: TRBV19

cdr3_nt: TGTGCCAGCAGCCAACTGGACAGGGAATACGAGCAGTACTTC
cdr3_aa: CASSQLDREYEQYF
cdr3_length: 14
j_call: TRBJ2-7
clone_size: once
d_call: TRBD1
v_call: TRBV14

cdr3_nt: TGCGCCAGCAGTGACCTAGGGGGCAATGAGCAGTTCTTC
cdr3_aa: CASSDLGGNEQFF
cdr3_length: 13
j_call: TRBJ2-1
clone_size: once
d_call: -
v_call: TRBV10-2

cdr3_nt: TGTGCCAGCTCCGAGCCCGGGGTGACCGGGGAGCTGTTTTTT
cdr3_aa: CASSEPGVTGELFF
cdr3_length: 14
j_call: TRBJ2-2
clone_size: -
d_call: -
v_call: TRBV2

cdr3_nt: TGTGCCAGCAGCTTAGTCACGGGATGGCATTCTAACTATGGCTACACCTTC
cdr3_aa: CASSLVTGWHSNYGYTF
cdr3_length: 17
j_call: TRBJ1-2
clone_size: once
d_call: -
v_call: TRBV11-2

cdr3_nt: TGTGCCAGCAGCTTACTAGCGGGAGGGAACACCGGGGAGCTGTTTTTT
cdr3_aa: CASSLLAGGNTGELFF
cdr3_length: 16
j_call: TRBJ2-2
clone_size: -
d_call: TRBD2
v_call: TRBV7-6

cdr3_nt: TGTGCCATCAGTGGGACTATGGGCTACGAGCAGTACTTC
cdr3_aa: CAISGTMGYEQYF
cdr3_length: 13
j_call: TRBJ2-7
clone_size: -
d_call: -
v_call: TRBV10-3

cdr3_nt: TGTGCCAGCAGCTATACAGGGGCCTACGAGCAGTACTTC
cdr3_aa: CASSYTGAYEQYF
cdr3_length: 13
j_call: TRBJ2-7
clone_size: -
d_call: TRBD1
v_call: TRBV11-2

cdr3_nt: TGTGCCAGCAACCCGACTAGCGGGAGAACAGATACGCAGTATTTT
cdr3_aa: CASNPTSGRTDTQYF
cdr3_length: 15
j_call: TRBJ2-3
clone_size: -
d_call: TRBD2
v_call: TRBV5-4

cdr3_nt: TGTGCCAGCAGTTTGGGGCCGGGGGAGCTGTTTTTT
cdr3_aa: CASSLGPGELFF
cdr3_length: 12
j_call: TRBJ2-2
clone_size: -
d_call: -
v_call: TRBV28

cdr3_nt: TGTGCCAGCAGGCATCCGGGACTAGCAGCTTACGAGCAGTACTTC
cdr3_aa: CASRHPGLAAYEQYF
cdr3_length: 15
j_call: TRBJ2-7
clone_size: few
d_call: TRBD2
v_call: TRBV6-5

cdr3_nt: TGTGCCAGCAGTCCCCGGACAGGGGCCGACTACGAGCAGTACTTC
cdr3_aa: CASSPRTGADYEQYF
cdr3_length: 15
j_call: TRBJ2-7
clone_size: -
d_call: TRBD1
v_call: TRBV11-1

cdr3_nt: TGTGCCAGCAGTTTATTTACCTCTAGGTCCGGCTACACCTTC
cdr3_aa: CASSLFTSRSGYTF
cdr3_length: 14
j_call: TRBJ1-2
clone_size: -
d_call: -
v_call: TRBV28

cdr3_nt: TGCGCCAGCAGCCCGGATCTGGTGGGGCTTGAGCAGTTCTTC
cdr3_aa: CASSPDLVGLEQFF
cdr3_length: 14
j_call: TRBJ2-1
clone_size: -
d_call: -
v_call: TRBV5-1